This passage covers 32 T cell receptor beta chains from one sample sequenced in a study of CD8 T cells in Susac syndrome (dated by TCRdb to the late 2010s). Library preparation was by the immunoSEQ multiplex PCR assay. RNA was extracted using the RNeasy kit, and roughly 0.5 to 1 microgram was reverse transcribed with random hexamers. TCRdb applied fastp at Q25 and MiXCR to the public reads, then kept only in-frame beta chains. Every CDR3 protein is listed once, alongside the most common genes and DNA of its rows. This sample comprises about 240,000 distinct CDR3 sequences, around 96% of them detected only once. The ten largest account for 0.095% to 0.12% of the sample. The specimen was CD4+ T cells from PBMCs. The receptors derive from a human donor with Susac syndrome.

V gene TRBV7-2 combines with J gene TRBJ2-6; D perhaps matches TRBD2 (5 bases). Trimming removed 4 bases at V and 0 bases at J, with 19 bases between. The length of the CDR3 is 19 residues. Germline lookup yields CDR1 SGHTA and CDR2 FQGNSA. As DNA, the CDR3 is TGTGCCAGCAGCTCCGCCGGGCGGGTTGCGAGCTCTGGGGCCAACGTCCTGACTTTC. Encoded protein: CASSSAGRVASSGANVLTF. Supplemented by reference TRBV7-2 and TRBJ2-6, the full variable domain reads GAGVSQSPSNKVTEKGKDVELRCDPISGHTALYWYRQSLGQGLEFLIYFQGNSAPDKSGLPSDRFSAERTGGSVSTLTIQRTQQEDSAVYLCASSSAGRVASSGANVLTFGAGSRLTVL.

This clonotype was observed a handful of times. The chain couples TRBV6-4 to TRBJ2-1; possibly TRBD2 for D (6 bases). V was pared by 5 bases and J by 0 bases, with 8 bases between. The CDR3 is 14 amino acids. CDR1 is MRHNA, CDR2 SNTAGT, per germline. DNA of the CDR3: TGTGCCAGCAGTTCCGGGAGCTCCTACAATGAGCAGTTCTTC. It specifies CASSSGSSYNEQFF.

The V call is TRBV28, the J call TRBJ2-6; D gene uncertain. Trimming took 1 base from V and 3 from J, leaving 4 bases between them. Germline V gives CDR1 MDHEN, CDR2 SYDVKM. This CDR3 contains 14 residues. The CDR3: CASSLSGGANVLTF. CDR3 DNA sequence: TGTGCCAGCAGTTTATCTGGTGGGGCCAACGTCCTGACTTTC.

The genes are TRBV7-3 and TRBJ2-1; D is perhaps TRBD1 (6 bases). Trimming shortened V by 4 bases and J by 10 bases, and 14 bases separated the two germline ends. Germline V gene lookup returns CDR1 SGHTA and CDR2 FQGTGA. The CDR3 extends over 13 amino acids. The CDR3 is CASSSQGTTEQFF. CDR3 DNA sequence: TGTGCCAGCAGCTCCCAGGGGACGACCGAGCAGTTCTTC.

The chain links TRBV30 to TRBJ1-2; perhaps TRBD1 as D (5 bases). Per germline, CDR1 GTSNPN and CDR2 SVGIG (reference sequence). Trimming stripped 7 bases from V and 6 bases from J, with 15 bases between. The CDR3 loop spans 12 amino acids. The CDR3 reads CASVGQGNGYTF. As DNA, the CDR3 is TGTGCCTCGGTTGGGCAGGGTAATGGCTACACCTTC. The full variable domain, rest sourced from reference TRBV30 and TRBJ1-2, is SQTIHQWPATLVQPVGSPLSLECTVEGTSNPNLYWYRQAAGRGLQLLFYSVGIGQISSEVPQNLSASRPQDRQFILSSKKLLLSDSGFYLCASVGQGNGYTFGSGTRLTVV.

The chain combines TRBV29-1 with TRBJ1-4, with a possible D match to TRBD1 (6 bases). Germline CDR1 is SQVTM and CDR2 is ANQGSEA. The CDR3 has 13 amino acids. Trimming left V 7 bases short and J 10 bases short, with 19 bases between. Written as DNA, the CDR3 is TGCAGCGCCGCAAACAACAGGGACGGAAAACTGTTTTTT. As protein: CSAANNRDGKLFF.

The chain employs TRBV7-3 and TRBJ2-7, with no clear D. The CDR3 is 15 residues long. Trimming stripped 5 bases from V and 0 bases from J, with 14 bases between. The germline V gene encodes CDR1 SGHTA and CDR2 FQGTGA. The CDR3 sequence: CASSPGRISSYEQYF. DNA of the CDR3: TGTGCCAGCAGCCCAGGACGTATAAGCTCCTACGAGCAGTACTTC.

The chain employs TRBV10-1 and TRBJ1-2; maybe TRBD1 (6 bases). The CDR3 is 14 amino acids. V lost 2 bases to trimming and J lost 5 bases, with 12 bases between them. The V gene's germline CDR1 is WNHNN and CDR2 SYGVQD (reference sequence). CDR3 nucleotide sequence: TGCGCCAGCAGTGAGGGGCAACAGGGTTATGGCTACACCTTC. It yields the protein CASSEGQQGYGYTF.

The rearrangement links TRBV9 to TRBJ2-5; TRBD1 agrees at 8 bases. Looked up from germline, CDR1 is SGDLS and CDR2 is YYNGEE. This CDR3 has 16 residues. V was pared by 2 bases and J by 0 bases, with 6 bases of the junction left unmatched. CDR3 sequence: CASSVPGGGNQETQYF. The CDR3 nucleotides read TGTGCCAGCAGCGTTCCAGGGGGCGGAAACCAAGAGACCCAGTACTTC.

This clonotype came up once. The CDR3 here is CASSYSGRIPASSYGYTF. CDR3 in DNA: TGTGCCAGCAGTTACTCGGGGAGGATCCCCGCGTCGTCCTATGGCTACACCTTC. The rearrangement uses TRBV6-5 and TRBJ1-2; the D is unclear. Germline loops: CDR1 MNHEY, CDR2 SVGAGI. The CDR3 runs to 18 residues. Trimming cost V 0 bases and J 4 bases, with 21 bases left between them.

The rearrangement uses TRBV25-1 and TRBJ1-5, with a tentative D call TRBD1 (6 bases). Trimming shortened V by 5 bases and J by 4 bases, and 15 bases separated the two germline ends. The CDR3 runs to 15 residues. Germline loops: CDR1 MGHDK, CDR2 SYGVNS. The DNA of the CDR3 is TGTGCCAGCAGTCGGTCTGACAGGCAAAATCAGCCCCAGCATTTT. Protein sequence: CASSRSDRQNQPQHF.

The chain couples TRBV9 to TRBJ1-2, with D maybe TRBD1 (5 bases). V was shortened by 3 bases and J by 5 bases, with 11 bases between the two germline ends. CDR1 is SGDLS and CDR2 is YYNGEE in the germline V gene. The CDR3 length is 13 residues. Here the CDR3 DNA reads TGTGCCAGCAGCGACGGGACGTCGTATGGCTACACCTTC. Translating gives CASSDGTSYGYTF.

The genes are TRBV29-1 and TRBJ2-2; the match to TRBD2 covers 16 bases. Germline CDR1 is SQVTM and CDR2 is ANQGSEA. J gave up 5 bases and V 7 bases, and 1 base lay outside the gene matches. The length of the CDR3 is 14 residues. CDR3 residues: CSGGLAGGTGELFF. DNA of the CDR3: TGCAGCGGGGGACTAGCGGGAGGGACCGGGGAGCTGTTTTTT.

CDR3 sequence reads: CASSLALAGGANEQFF. The CDR3 nucleotides read TGCGCCAGCAGCTTGGCCCTAGCGGGAGGGGCCAATGAGCAGTTCTTC. The chain combines TRBV5-1 with TRBJ2-1; TRBD2 aligns across 12 bases. The CDR3 runs 16 residues. After removal of 0 bases from V and 6 bases from J, the junction contained 4 bases not matched to a gene. Germline V gene data show CDR1 as SGHRS and CDR2 as YFSETQ.

The J gene is TRBJ2-7, the V gene TRBV11-2, with D maybe TRBD2 (5 bases). Germline loops: CDR1 SGHAT, CDR2 FQNNGV. The CDR3 covers 14 residues. V was shortened by 3 bases and J by 2 bases, with 11 bases between the two germline ends. As DNA, the CDR3 is TGTGCCAGCAGCTTGCTAGCACTCACCTACGAGCAGTACTTC. Amino acids: CASSLLALTYEQYF.

This sequence joins TRBV18 and TRBJ1-2, with a possible D match to TRBD1 (6 bases). Germline assignment: CDR1 KGHSH and CDR2 LQKENI. CDR3 length: 17 residues. The ends were cut back, 3 bases at V and 6 bases at J, with 23 bases in the middle. The CDR3 reads CASSPIGDIHREDGYTF. The CDR3 bases are TGTGCCAGCTCACCCATCGGGGACATCCACAGGGAGGATGGCTACACCTTC.

The rearrangement links TRBV20-1 to TRBJ2-7, with TRBD2 matching 9 bases. The CDR3 sequence is 15 residues long. Trimming removed 0 bases from V and 2 bases from J; junction bases left unmatched: 5. The germline V gene encodes CDR1 DFQATT and CDR2 SNEGSKA (reference sequence). This chain's CDR3 is CSARDWLAGTYEQYF. The CDR3 nucleotides are TGCAGTGCTAGAGATTGGCTAGCGGGGACCTACGAGCAGTACTTC.

The rearrangement joins TRBV19 to TRBJ2-7; the match to TRBD2 covers 13 bases. The J segment lost 5 bases and the V segment lost 4 bases, leaving 5 bases of the junction unmatched. Germline values: CDR1 LNHDA, CDR2 SQIVND (reference sequence). This CDR3 is built from 15 residues. For the CDR3, the DNA is TGTGCCAGTAGTAGCTGGACTAGCGGGAGAAACGAGCAGTACTTC. As protein: CASSSWTSGRNEQYF.

Here the CDR3 reads CASSTLGGASNQPQHF. In nucleotides, the CDR3 is TGTGCCAGTAGTACCCTGGGGGGGGCTAGCAATCAGCCCCAGCATTTT. The chain combines TRBV19 with TRBJ1-5, with a tentative D call TRBD1 (6 bases). The CDR3 has 16 amino acids. The V gene lost 4 bases and the J gene lost 0 bases, with 13 bases spanning the gap. Germline-derived CDR1 and CDR2 are LNHDA and SQIVND (reference sequence). Complete variable domain (other parts from reference TRBV19 and TRBJ1-5): DGGITQSPKYLFRKEGQNVTLSCEQNLNHDAMYWYRQDPGQGLRLIYYSQIVNDFQKGDIAEGYSVSREKKESFPLTVTSAQKNPTAFYLCASSTLGGASNQPQHFGDGTRLSIL.

V and J are TRBV30 and TRBJ2-7; 8 bases match TRBD1. The CDR3 sequence is 14 residues long. V gave up 2 bases and J gave up 2 bases; unmatched junction bases: 5. Germline assignment: CDR1 GTSNPN and CDR2 SVGIG (reference sequence). The CDR3 DNA reads as TGTGCCTGGAGTCGTCGACAGGGGACCTACGAGCAGTACTTC. Translating gives CAWSRRQGTYEQYF.

The J gene is TRBJ2-1, the V gene TRBV20-1, with D tentatively TRBD2 (8 bases). Germline-derived CDR1 and CDR2 are DFQATT and SNEGSKA (reference sequence). The CDR3 spans 14 residues. V was pared by 4 bases and J by 10 bases, with 20 bases between. CDR3 region: CSANPRGTREEQFF. DNA of the CDR3: TGCAGTGCTAACCCCAGGGGGACTAGGGAAGAGCAGTTCTTC.

The gene calls are TRBV6-5 and TRBJ1-4; D is unresolved. V lost 2 bases and J 8 bases, leaving 12 bases between the germline ends. CDR1 MNHEY and CDR2 SVGAGI come from the germline V gene. This CDR3 region has 14 residues. The CDR3, as DNA: TGTGCCAGCAGTTACGATCAACGAGGAGAAAAACTGTTTTTT. Protein: CASSYDQRGEKLFF.

The rearrangement uses TRBV20-1 and TRBJ2-5; D may be TRBD1 (5 bases). The CDR3 is 14 amino acids. Germline V gene sequence: CDR1 DFQATT, CDR2 SNEGSKA (reference sequence). Trimming took off 0 bases at V and 5 bases at J, with 13 bases between the two ends. In DNA form, the CDR3 reads TGCAGTGCTAGAGAGGCAGGGAATAGGGAGACCCAGTACTTC. Amino acids: CSAREAGNRETQYF.

The chain uses TRBV29-1 and TRBJ2-5; D is tentatively TRBD1 or TRBD2 (5 bases each). V was trimmed by 5 bases and J by 4 bases, leaving 11 bases between them. Germline V CDR1 and CDR2: SQVTM, ANQGSEA. The CDR3 is 12 amino acids. CDR3 sequence: CSVRGPLETQYF. The CDR3 coding sequence is TGCAGCGTTCGGGGACCGTTAGAGACCCAGTACTTC.

This clonotype was found a few times. The rearrangement links TRBV19 to TRBJ2-5, with D tentatively TRBD2 (5 bases). The V and J ends lost 6 bases and 5 bases respectively, with 13 bases between them. CDR3 length: 13 amino acids. Germline CDR1 is LNHDA and CDR2 is SQIVND (reference sequence). The CDR3 DNA reads TGTGCCAGTAGCCTCGGGTGGAGGGAGACCCAGTACTTC. This gives the protein CASSLGWRETQYF.

The chain carries TRBV20-1 and TRBJ2-5; 11 bases are a match to TRBD2. The CDR3 has 14 residues. Germline V gives CDR1 DFQATT, CDR2 SNEGSKA (reference sequence). Trimming removed 5 bases from V and 5 bases from J; junction bases left unmatched: 7. The CDR3 reads CSAVAGGPGETQYF. The CDR3 region has the DNA TGCAGTGCTGTAGCGGGAGGGCCCGGGGAGACCCAGTACTTC.

V gene TRBV4-1 combines with J gene TRBJ2-3, with TRBD2 matching 7 bases. CDR1 and CDR2 (germline): MGHRA, YSYEKL. The CDR3 is 16 residues long. Losses at the gene ends were 3 bases for V and 4 bases for J; bases not matched to a gene: 10. Written as DNA, the CDR3 is TGCGCCAGCAGCCATCAATCCGGGGCGGGGGCAGATACGCAGTATTTT. Protein: CASSHQSGAGADTQYF.

The rearrangement uses TRBV30 and TRBJ1-1; no reliable D call. From germline, CDR1 is GTSNPN and CDR2 SVGIG (reference sequence). The CDR3 consists of 14 residues. Trimming cost V 7 bases and J 5 bases, with 20 bases left between them. CDR3 in amino acids: CAYNAVRGKTEAFF. The CDR3 DNA reads as TGTGCCTACAACGCCGTTCGAGGTAAAACTGAAGCTTTCTTT.

The J gene is TRBJ2-3, the V gene TRBV29-1; tentatively, D is TRBD2 (6 bases). V lost 4 bases to trimming and J lost 2 bases, with 13 bases between them. Germline CDR1 reads SQVTM; CDR2 reads ANQGSEA. The CDR3 spans 14 residues. The CDR3 bases are TGCAGCGTTGCGGCTAGCGCAAACACAGATACGCAGTATTTT. Translating gives CSVAASANTDTQYF.

V is TRBV27 and J is TRBJ2-5; TRBD1 matches at 7 bases. This CDR3 is 15 amino acids long. Germline V gives CDR1 MNHEY, CDR2 SMNVEV (reference sequence). The junction had 9 bases not matched to a gene; V was cut back by 6 bases and J by 2 bases. CDR3 sequence: CASRTFDRAQETQYF. In DNA form, the CDR3 reads TGTGCCAGCAGGACCTTCGACAGGGCGCAAGAGACCCAGTACTTC.

The gene calls are TRBV3-1 and TRBJ1-1; D remains ambiguous. The CDR3 length is 16 residues. V lost 1 base to trimming and J lost 1 base, with 13 bases between them. CDR1 and CDR2 (germline): LGHDT, YNNKEL (reference sequence). The CDR3 bases are TGTGCCAGCAGCCAAGGGACTCGAAACGAGAACACTGAAGCTTTCTTT. Encoded protein: CASSQGTRNENTEAFF.

The chain recombines TRBV12-3 or TRBV12-4 with TRBJ2-7; TRBD1 matches 9 bases. V dropped 5 bases and J dropped 1; count of bases not matched to a gene: 6. This CDR3 is built from 15 residues. In DNA form, the CDR3 reads TGTGCCAGCAGTCCTGAGGACAGGGGTTCCTACGAGCAGTACTTC. It yields the protein CASSPEDRGSYEQYF.